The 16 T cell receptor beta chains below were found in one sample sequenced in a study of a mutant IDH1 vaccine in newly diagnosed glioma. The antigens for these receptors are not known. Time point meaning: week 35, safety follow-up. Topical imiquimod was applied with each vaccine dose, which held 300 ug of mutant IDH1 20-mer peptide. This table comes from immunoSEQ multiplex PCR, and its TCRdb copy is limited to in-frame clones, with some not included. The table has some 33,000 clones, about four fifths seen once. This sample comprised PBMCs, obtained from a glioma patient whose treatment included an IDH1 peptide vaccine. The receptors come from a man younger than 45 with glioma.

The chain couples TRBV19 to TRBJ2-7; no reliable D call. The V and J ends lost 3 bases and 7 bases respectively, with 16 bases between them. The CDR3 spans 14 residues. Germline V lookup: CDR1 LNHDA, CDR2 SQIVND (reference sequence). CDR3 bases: TGTGCCAGTAGTATTGTAGGCTTGGACGCTGAGCAGTACTTC. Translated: CASSIVGLDAEQYF. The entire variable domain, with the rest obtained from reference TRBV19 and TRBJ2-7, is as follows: DGGITQSPKYLFRKEGQNVTLSCEQNLNHDAMYWYRQDPGQGLRLIYYSQIVNDFQKGDIAEGYSVSREKKESFPLTVTSAQKNPTAFYLCASSIVGLDAEQYFGPGTRLTVT.

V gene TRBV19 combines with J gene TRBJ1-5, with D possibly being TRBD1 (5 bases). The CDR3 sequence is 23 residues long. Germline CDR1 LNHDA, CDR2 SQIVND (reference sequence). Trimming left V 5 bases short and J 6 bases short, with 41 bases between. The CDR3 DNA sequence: TGTGCCAGTAGTTTAGGGACCGCCGGTTCGTTACGTACCCTAGGGGCATTGGGTCAGCCCCAGCATTTT. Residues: CASSLGTAGSLRTLGALGQPQHF.

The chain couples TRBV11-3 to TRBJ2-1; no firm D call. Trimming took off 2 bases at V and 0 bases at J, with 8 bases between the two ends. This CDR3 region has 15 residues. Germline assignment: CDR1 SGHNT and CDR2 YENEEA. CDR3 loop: CASSLSSSSYNEQFF. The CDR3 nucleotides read TGTGCCAGCAGCTTATCTTCTTCCTCCTACAATGAGCAGTTCTTC.

DNA for the CDR3: TGTGCCAGCAGCCCCGGGACTAGCGGGAGGGGAGAGCAGTTCTTC. Protein sequence: CASSPGTSGRGEQFF. This chain uses TRBV9 with TRBJ2-1; 16 positions agree with TRBD2. Per the germline V gene, CDR1 is SGDLS and CDR2 is YYNGEE. With 4 bases clipped from V and 10 bases from J, the junction kept 5 bases outside the gene matches. The CDR3 covers 15 residues.

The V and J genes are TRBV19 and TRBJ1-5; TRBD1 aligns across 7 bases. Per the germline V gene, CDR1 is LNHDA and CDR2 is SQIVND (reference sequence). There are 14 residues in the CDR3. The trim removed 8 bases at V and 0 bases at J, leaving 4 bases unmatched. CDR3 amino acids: CASSTGVSNQPQHF. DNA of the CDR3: TGTGCCAGTTCCACAGGGGTTAGCAATCAGCCCCAGCATTTT. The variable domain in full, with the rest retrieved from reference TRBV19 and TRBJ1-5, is DGGITQSPKYLFRKEGQNVTLSCEQNLNHDAMYWYRQDPGQGLRLIYYSQIVNDFQKGDIAEGYSVSREKKESFPLTVTSAQKNPTAFYLCASSTGVSNQPQHFGDGTRLSIL.

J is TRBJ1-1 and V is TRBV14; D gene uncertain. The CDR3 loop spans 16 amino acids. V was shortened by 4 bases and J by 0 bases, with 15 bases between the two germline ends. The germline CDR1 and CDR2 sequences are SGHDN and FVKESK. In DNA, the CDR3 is TGTGCCAGCAGCCTCCTCGGACCCGGCATGAACACTGAAGCTTTCTTT. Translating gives CASSLLGPGMNTEAFF.

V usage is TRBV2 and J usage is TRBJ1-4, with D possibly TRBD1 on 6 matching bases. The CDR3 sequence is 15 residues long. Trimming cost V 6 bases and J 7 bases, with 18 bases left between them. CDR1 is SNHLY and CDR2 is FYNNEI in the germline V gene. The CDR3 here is CASRKGDRLGEKLFF. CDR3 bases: TGTGCCAGCAGAAAGGGAGACAGGCTAGGTGAAAAACTGTTTTTT.

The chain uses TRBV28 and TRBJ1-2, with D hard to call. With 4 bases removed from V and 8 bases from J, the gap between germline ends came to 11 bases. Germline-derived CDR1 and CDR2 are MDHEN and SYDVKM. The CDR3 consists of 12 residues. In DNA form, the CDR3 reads TGTGCCAGCAGTTCAAAGGGCAAAGGCTACACCTTC. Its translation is CASSSKGKGYTF.

The CDR3 here is CASSFPGGSEAFF. The CDR3 DNA sequence: TGCGCCAGCAGCTTCCCAGGGGGCTCTGAAGCTTTCTTT. The chain couples TRBV5-1 to TRBJ1-1, with 8 bases matching TRBD1. This CDR3 has 13 residues. Germline loops: CDR1 SGHRS, CDR2 YFSETQ. The J segment lost 6 bases and the V segment lost 2 bases, leaving 3 bases of the junction unmatched.

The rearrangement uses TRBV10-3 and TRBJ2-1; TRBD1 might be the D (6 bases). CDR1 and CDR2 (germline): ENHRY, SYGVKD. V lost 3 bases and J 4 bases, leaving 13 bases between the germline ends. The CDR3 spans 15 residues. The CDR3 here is CAISDLTDSYNEQFF. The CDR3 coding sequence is TGTGCCATCAGTGACCTTACGGACAGTTACAATGAGCAGTTCTTC.

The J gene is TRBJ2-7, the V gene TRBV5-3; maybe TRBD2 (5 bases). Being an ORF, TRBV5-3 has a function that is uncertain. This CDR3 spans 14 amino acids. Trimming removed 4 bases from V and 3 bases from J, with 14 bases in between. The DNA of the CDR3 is TGTGCCAGAAGCGGAGCCCAGCGGAACTACGAGCAGTACTTC. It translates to CARSGAQRNYEQYF.

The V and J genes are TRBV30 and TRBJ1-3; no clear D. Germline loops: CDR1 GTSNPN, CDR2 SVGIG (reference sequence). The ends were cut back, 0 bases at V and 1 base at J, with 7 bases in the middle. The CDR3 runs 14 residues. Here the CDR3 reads CAWSVGPSGNTIYF. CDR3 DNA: TGTGCCTGGAGTGTAGGACCTTCTGGAAACACCATATATTTT. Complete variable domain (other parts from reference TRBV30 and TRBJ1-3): SQTIHQWPATLVQPVGSPLSLECTVEGTSNPNLYWYRQAAGRGLQLLFYSVGIGQISSEVPQNLSASRPQDRQFILSSKKLLLSDSGFYLCAWSVGPSGNTIYFGEGSWLTVV.

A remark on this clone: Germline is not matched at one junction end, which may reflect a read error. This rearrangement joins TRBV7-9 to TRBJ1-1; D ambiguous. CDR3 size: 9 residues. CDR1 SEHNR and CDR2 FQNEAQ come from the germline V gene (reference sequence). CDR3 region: CASSFLLLF. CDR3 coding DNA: TGTGCCAGCAGCTTCTTGCTCCTGTTT.

Written as DNA, the CDR3 is TGTGCCACCAGCACTCTAGCGGGCCTGAACACCGGGGAGCTGTTTTTT. The encoded protein is CATSTLAGLNTGELFF. The rearrangement joins TRBV15 to TRBJ2-2, with 8 bases lining up with TRBD2. The J segment lost 1 base and the V segment lost 4 bases, leaving 5 bases of the junction unmatched. The CDR3 is 16 residues long. From germline, CDR1 is LNHNV and CDR2 YYDKDF (reference sequence).

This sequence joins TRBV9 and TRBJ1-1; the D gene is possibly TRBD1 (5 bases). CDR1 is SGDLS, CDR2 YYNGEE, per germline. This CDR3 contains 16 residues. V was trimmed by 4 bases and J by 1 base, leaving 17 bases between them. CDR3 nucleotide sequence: TGTGCCAGCAGCCACACCCCAACACAGGAGAACACTGAAGCTTTCTTT. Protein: CASSHTPTQENTEAFF.

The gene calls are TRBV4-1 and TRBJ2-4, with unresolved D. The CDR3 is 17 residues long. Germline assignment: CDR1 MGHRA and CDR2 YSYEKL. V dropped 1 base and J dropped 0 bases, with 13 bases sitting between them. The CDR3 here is CASSQGEIKLAKNIQYF. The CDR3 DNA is TGCGCCAGCAGCCAAGGGGAAATAAAACTAGCCAAAAACATTCAGTACTTC.